This TCR beta chain was recorded in a study of blood T cell repertoires in COVID-19. On the study more broadly: Sites in the United States, Italy and Spain provided acute and convalescent COVID-19 samples.

The CDR3 has 14 residues. CDR1 is LNHDA and CDR2 is SQIVND in the germline V gene (reference sequence). V trimming: 5 bases; J trimming: 1 base; junction bases outside the gene matches: 5. Authors' processing steps: Researchers report that nucleated cell counts were estimated from reference gene primer amplification. Method: immunoSEQ multiplex PCR; TCRdb's copy keeps in-frame clones and lacks some. That table gives V, J and clone size, and the DNA gave D and trimming. The sample holds 280,000 or so clones; roughly 89% are singletons and the top ten take 2.9%. Individuals aged roughly 18 to 95 years were recruited from 24 US areas. No more than 2 weeks before study entry, exposed participants had met a case of COVID-19.

What was sequenced was PBMCs or T cells enriched from blood (not recorded which). V and J are TRBV19 and TRBJ2-7; 7 bases match TRBD1. This receptor was taken from a woman aged 45-65 years who had been exposed to COVID-19. The CDR3 here is CASSPRQGSYEQYF. CDR3 bases: TGTGCCAGTAGTCCGAGACAGGGTTCCTACGAGCAGTACTTC.